The 12 T cell receptor beta chains below come from one sample, sequenced in a study of blood T cell repertoires in COVID-19. TCRdb keeps only in-frame clones here, not all; method: immunoSEQ multiplex PCR. The sample lists approximately 71,000 clones, 65% to 80% occurring once. Material for sequencing was peripheral blood. These receptors originate from a man between 60 and 75 years old with active or convalescent COVID-19.

V usage is TRBV7-4 and J usage is TRBJ2-7; 14 bases fit TRBD2. The CDR3 runs 19 residues. V lost 3 bases to trimming and J lost 3 bases; unmatched junction nucleotides: 13. Per germline, CDR1 SGHVT and CDR2 SQSDAQ. The CDR3 region is CASSLPGLAGDLQRYEQYF. Here the CDR3 DNA reads TGTGCCAGCAGCTTGCCGGGACTAGCGGGGGACCTGCAACGCTACGAGCAGTACTTC.

This clone came up a few times. The V call is TRBV19, the J call TRBJ2-5; 7 bases line up with TRBD1. The CDR3 is 14 residues long. Trimming cost V 5 bases and J 0 bases; bases outside gene matches: 3. In germline, CDR1 is LNHDA, CDR2 SQIVND (reference sequence). This chain's CDR3 is CASSSQGDQETQYF. The CDR3 DNA sequence: TGTGCCAGTAGTTCGCAGGGGGACCAAGAGACCCAGTACTTC.

The chain joins TRBV10-2 to TRBJ2-7, with TRBD1 as a possible D gene (6 bases). V was clipped by 10 bases and J by 2 bases, with 15 bases between them. This CDR3 is built from 13 residues. CDR1 is WSHSY and CDR2 is SAAADI in the germline V gene. CDR3 sequence reads: CATNDGQTYEQYF. As DNA, the CDR3 is TGCGCCACAAATGATGGACAGACCTACGAGCAGTACTTC.

The chain employs TRBV3-1 (or the pseudogene TRBV3-2) and TRBJ2-2; TRBD1 aligns across 7 bases. CDR1 and CDR2 (germline): LGHDT, YNNKEL (reference sequence). The CDR3 runs 15 residues. V lost 4 bases, J lost 1 base, and 3 bases stayed unmatched. The CDR3 here is CASSRDRLNTGELFF. Here the CDR3 DNA reads TGTGCCAGCAGCCGGGACAGATTGAACACCGGGGAGCTGTTTTTT.

The chain uses TRBV2 and TRBJ2-3, with 7 positions matching TRBD2. The CDR3 spans 15 residues. V lost 6 bases to trimming and J lost 0 bases; unmatched junction nucleotides: 6. Germline V CDR1 and CDR2: SNHLY, FYNNEI. The CDR3 DNA reads as TGTGCCAGCAGGGAGGCGGGGGTGAGCACAGATACGCAGTATTTT. Its protein is CASREAGVSTDTQYF.

There are a few counts of this clone. The chain employs TRBV7-3 and TRBJ2-2; the D gene is possibly TRBD1 (6 bases). Trimming pared 4 bases from V and 6 bases from J, leaving 12 bases between. The CDR3 is 14 amino acids. Germline CDR1 SGHTA, CDR2 FQGTGA. CDR3 DNA sequence: TGTGCCAGCAGCTCCACAGGGTCGGCCGGGGAGCTGTTTTTT. Protein sequence: CASSSTGSAGELFF.

This chain uses TRBV6-5 with TRBJ2-7, with D possibly matching TRBD2 (6 bases). CDR1 is MNHEY, CDR2 SVGAGI, per germline. Trimming removed 3 bases at V and 1 base at J, with 10 bases between. CDR3 size: 14 residues. The CDR3: CASSYSGLSYEQYF. CDR3 sequence (DNA): TGTGCCAGCAGTTATAGCGGCCTATCCTACGAGCAGTACTTC.

J is TRBJ1-3 and V is TRBV9; D uncertain. Trimming removed 0 bases from V and 0 bases from J, with 10 bases in between. This CDR3 comprises 16 residues. CDR1 and CDR2 (germline): SGDLS, YYNGEE. CDR3 coding DNA: TGTGCCAGCAGCGTAGCTGTAGCGAGCTCTGGAAACACCATATATTTT. It encodes CASSVAVASSGNTIYF.

V and J are TRBV2 and TRBJ1-2; D unresolved. Germline assignment: CDR1 SNHLY and CDR2 FYNNEI. This CDR3 contains 14 residues. Trimming cost V 6 bases and J 2 bases, with 13 bases left between them. The CDR3 DNA reads TGTGCCAGCAGCCCCCCGGGAGGAAACTATGGCTACACCTTC. Translated: CASSPPGGNYGYTF.

The chain carries TRBV6-6 and TRBJ2-7; maybe TRBD1 (6 bases). This CDR3 spans 13 amino acids. CDR1 is MNHNY, CDR2 SVGAGI, per germline (reference sequence). Between the trimmed V and J ends, which lost 5 bases and 3 bases, there was a span of 11 bases. The CDR3 spells CASSQGMIYEQYF. The CDR3 region has the DNA TGTGCCAGCAGTCAGGGGATGATCTACGAGCAGTACTTC.

The rearrangement links TRBV9 to TRBJ1-6; 7 nucleotides line up with TRBD1. Germline V lookup: CDR1 SGDLS, CDR2 YYNGEE. This CDR3 region has 18 residues. The J segment lost 0 bases and the V segment lost 0 bases, leaving 6 bases of the junction unmatched. The CDR3 loop is CASSVETGDSSYNSPLHF. CDR3 in DNA: TGTGCCAGCAGCGTAGAAACAGGGGACAGCTCCTATAATTCACCCCTCCACTTT.

The chain carries TRBV10-3 and TRBJ2-7; 10 positions agree with TRBD1. The germline CDR1 and CDR2 sequences are ENHRY and SYGVKD. This CDR3 is built from 16 residues. Germline trimming cut 3 bases from V and 3 bases from J; bases unmatched to any gene: 8. CDR3 loop: CAISDLRQGAGYEQYF. The CDR3 DNA reads as TGTGCCATCAGTGACCTCCGACAGGGGGCGGGCTACGAGCAGTACTTC.